The clone carrying this TCR beta chain was found a few times. Germline V gene sequence: CDR1 SGHRS, CDR2 YFSETQ. The V end was cut by 1 base, the J end by 3 bases, with 22 bases between. The length of the CDR3 is 18 residues. The record originates from a study of patients and donors after allogeneic stem cell transplantation. MiXCR, applied by TCRdb to the RT-PCR reads, yields one record per CDR3 protein. The sample includes about 230,000 distinct CDR3 sequences, around 14% seen only once; the top ten take roughly 12%. Sequencing input: blood, either unsorted or a sorted T cell fraction (not recorded which). The sequence derives from a human donor who was either an allogeneic HSCT recipient or a stem cell or donor lymphocyte infusion donor (not recorded which). It is not recorded whose cells these are; they may come from a transplant donor. V and J are TRBV5-1 and TRBJ1-1; D is perhaps TRBD1 (5 bases). The CDR3 region has the DNA TGCGCCAGCAGCTTGTTGGTAGGGGCCGTTCGCCGCGACACTGAAGCTTTCTTT. Protein sequence: CASSLLVGAVRRDTEAFF.